This entry concerns a single T cell receptor beta chain. These data originate in a study of blood T cell repertoires in COVID-19. Assay: immunoSEQ multiplex PCR; the TCRdb copy retains only in-frame clones and omits some. The sample lists approximately 480,000 clones, about 85% seen once, with 0.7% in the top ten. CDR1 is SGHTA and CDR2 is FQGTGA in the germline V gene. The CDR3 is 15 residues long. The V and J ends lost 3 bases and 4 bases, in that order; junction bases with no gene match: 5. The rearrangement uses TRBV7-3 and TRBJ2-5; 10 nucleotides agree with TRBD2. Sequencing was done on a sample of PBMCs or T cells enriched from blood (not recorded which). This receptor was obtained from a woman between 18 and 29 years old who had recovered from COVID-19. CDR3 region: CASSFQRGGLETQYF. The CDR3 DNA follows: TGTGCCAGCAGCTTTCAGCGGGGGGGCTTAGAGACCCAGTACTTC. Complete variable domain (other parts from reference TRBV7-3 and TRBJ2-5): GAGVSQTPSNKVTEKGKYVELRCDPISGHTALYWYRQSLGQGPEFLIYFQGTGAADDSGLPNDRFFAVRPEGSVSTLKIQRTERGDSAVYLCASSFQRGGLETQYFGPGTRLLVL.